This T cell receptor (beta chain) originates from a study of technical replicates of blood from several donors. CDR3 length: 13 residues. The ends were cut back, 4 bases at V and 0 bases at J, with 9 bases in the middle. Germline-derived CDR1 and CDR2 are SQVTM and ANQGSEA. The table came from immunoSEQ multiplex PCR; TCRdb's copy has only in-frame clones and leaves some out. Altogether around 83,000 clones are present, around 90% being singletons, with the ten largest covering over 0.2%. This clone came up a few times. The sequenced sample consisted of T cells isolated from PBMCs. The TCR originated in a human donor in good health. The rearrangement uses TRBV29-1 and TRBJ1-1; tentative D call: TRBD1 (5 bases). The CDR3 DNA sequence: TGCAGCGTTGGACAGACAATGAACACTGAAGCTTTCTTT. As protein: CSVGQTMNTEAFF.